This T cell receptor beta chain was sequenced in a study of radiotherapy plus CTLA-4 blockade in lung cancer. Repertoires were generated with immunoSEQ multiplex PCR, while TCRdb's copy carries only in-frame clones and drops some. The table lists 45,000 to 55,000 clones, 65% to 90% of them singletons. This clone is a singleton in its sample. Germline V gene lookup returns CDR1 SGDLS and CDR2 YYNGEE. The CDR3 loop spans 15 amino acids. The V end lost 0 bases, the J end lost 4 bases, and 11 bases lay between the germline ends. Here the sequenced sample was peripheral blood, taken from a patient treated with radiotherapy plus ipilimumab. The clonotype originates from a human donor with non-small cell lung cancer that progressed on radiotherapy plus ipilimumab. Some clones in this sample may be carry-over from other donors' samples. The rearrangement uses TRBV9 and TRBJ2-1; tentatively, D is TRBD1 (6 bases). The CDR3 protein is CASSVAGAGYNEQFF. The CDR3 nucleotides read TGTGCCAGCAGCGTAGCAGGGGCGGGTTACAATGAGCAGTTCTTC.